The next 15 T cell receptor beta chains were all read from a single sample in a study. TCRdb re-analysed the 5' RACE reads in MiXCR, keeping a single row per CDR3 protein. Here the sample spans tens of thousands of distinct CDR3 sequences, approximately 17% being singletons. Sequences were obtained from naive CD4+ T cells sorted from blood. The sample's subset: naive CD4+ T cells, CD4+CD45RA+CD25-. Source of these receptors: a female donor with breast cancer.

This clonotype was found a few times. The chain combines TRBV7-2 with TRBJ2-5; 11 positions match TRBD1. The CDR3 runs to 16 residues. The V gene end was trimmed by 4 bases and the J gene end by 7 bases; junction bases not matched to a gene: 11. Per germline, CDR1 SGHTA and CDR2 FQGNSA. The DNA of the CDR3 is TGTGCCAGCAGCTCTTGGACAGGGGGCGGGGTCGGGACCCAGTACTTC. Residues: CASSSWTGGGVGTQYF.

This clonotype was counted many times. The chain is built from TRBV12-3 or TRBV12-4 and TRBJ1-2; 8 bases map to TRBD1. The CDR3 totals 16 residues. V was clipped by 3 bases and J by 7 bases; unmatched bases: 13. CDR3 loop: CASSFSIGQGTRGYTF. In DNA, the CDR3 is TGTGCCAGCAGTTTCTCCATAGGACAGGGAACACGTGGCTACACCTTC.

This rearrangement joins TRBV7-9 to TRBJ1-5; 9 bases are a match to TRBD1. CDR1 and CDR2 (germline): SEHNR, FQNEAQ (reference sequence). With 4 bases clipped from V and 4 bases from J, the junction kept 5 bases outside the gene matches. This CDR3 region has 15 residues. CDR3 sequence reads: CASSSSGQGNQPQHF. Written as DNA, the CDR3 is TGTGCCAGCAGCTCCTCGGGACAGGGTAATCAGCCCCAGCATTTT.

The sample holds a few counts of this clonotype. This chain connects TRBV5-1 to TRBJ2-2, with D unclear. The CDR3 loop spans 14 amino acids. CDR1 SGHRS and CDR2 YFSETQ come from the germline V gene. V was shortened by 7 bases and J by 1 base, with 11 bases between the two germline ends. CDR3 loop: CASRELGNTGELFF. The CDR3 coding sequence is TGCGCCAGCCGTGAATTGGGGAACACCGGGGAGCTGTTTTTT.

Remarks on this clonotype: A read error is possible here, since a much larger clone lies one base away. The CDR3 does not end in the conserved phenylalanine or tryptophan, so this is likely a read error. This chain joins TRBV20-1 and TRBJ1-1, with D possibly matching TRBD1 (6 bases). The V and J ends lost 4 bases and 0 bases respectively, with 18 bases between them. This CDR3 comprises 16 residues. Germline V lookup: CDR1 DFQATT, CDR2 SNEGSKA (reference sequence). CDR3 in DNA: TGCAGTGCTACCGTATTTGGCAGGGGTTTGAACACTGAAGCTTTCCTT. Translating gives CSATVFGRGLNTEAFL.

J is TRBJ1-1 and V is TRBV11-2; 10 bases are a match to TRBD1. The CDR3 length is 16 residues. Germline assignment: CDR1 SGHAT and CDR2 FQNNGV. The junction had 10 bases not matched to a gene; V was cut back by 3 bases and J by 6 bases. This CDR3 reads CASSFTFEDRGAEAFF. The CDR3 nucleotides read TGTGCCAGCAGCTTCACTTTCGAGGACAGGGGGGCTGAAGCTTTCTTT.

The chain combines TRBV19 with TRBJ1-6; possibly TRBD1 for D (6 bases). The CDR3 runs to 12 residues. The V gene lost 9 bases and the J gene lost 10 bases, with 13 bases spanning the gap. The V gene's germline CDR1 is LNHDA and CDR2 SQIVND (reference sequence). The CDR3 loop is CASNSGQSPLHF. CDR3 in DNA: TGTGCCAGCAACTCGGGACAATCACCCCTCCACTTT.

The chain has TRBV20-1 and TRBJ2-1; 10 bases map to TRBD2. The J segment lost 10 bases and the V segment lost 6 bases, leaving 18 bases of the junction unmatched. CDR1 and CDR2 from the germline V gene are DFQATT and SNEGSKA (reference sequence). The CDR3 contains 16 residues. CDR3 DNA: TGCAGTGCCCCCCCATGGCAGCGGGAGGGTTCGTGCGAGCAGTTCTTC. Translating gives CSAPPWQREGSCEQFF.

This clonotype was found a few times. An end of the junction does not agree with germline; a read error may underlie this. V usage is TRBV20-1 and J usage is TRBJ2-7, with D possibly TRBD2 on 5 matching bases. CDR1 and CDR2 (germline): DFQATT, SNEGSKA (reference sequence). This CDR3 comprises 16 residues. CDR3 nucleotides: TGCAGGGCTAGAGCTTCGAGGGCTGAGAGCTCCTACGAGCAGTACTTC. It is translated as CRARASRAESSYEQYF.

This clonotype was counted only a few times. The rearrangement links TRBV6-6 to TRBJ2-7; weak D call: TRBD1 (5 bases). The CDR3 runs to 13 residues. The germline gives CDR1 MNHNY, CDR2 SVGAGI (reference sequence). The V end was cut by 0 bases, the J end by 5 bases, with 8 bases between. The CDR3 coding sequence is TGTGCCAGCAGTTACTCGCGACAGCACGAGCAGTACTTC. Protein sequence: CASSYSRQHEQYF.

The chain has TRBV5-1 and TRBJ2-2, with D maybe TRBD2 (6 bases). Per the germline V gene, CDR1 is SGHRS and CDR2 is YFSETQ. V was cut by 9 bases and J by 1 base, with 10 bases left in between. This CDR3 is built from 13 residues. The CDR3 nucleotides are TGCGCCACCCATAGCGGGAACACCGGGGAGCTGTTTTTT. Protein product: CATHSGNTGELFF.

This clonotype showed up just a few times. The V gene is TRBV5-1, the J gene TRBJ2-5; TRBD2 is a possible D gene (6 bases). The CDR3 totals 16 residues. Trimming removed 1 base at V and 2 bases at J, with 15 bases between. Germline CDR1 SGHRS, CDR2 YFSETQ. The CDR3 DNA is TGCGCCAGCAGCTTGATGGCGGGAAGATCACAAGAGACCCAGTACTTC. Translating gives CASSLMAGRSQETQYF.

This clonotype showed up just a few times. This chain uses TRBV7-8 with TRBJ2-2; 9 bases match TRBD2. Germline V lookup: CDR1 SGHVS, CDR2 FQNEAQ. Trimming at V came to 5 bases and at J to 0 bases, leaving 10 bases not matched to a gene. This CDR3 spans 18 amino acids. CDR3 nucleotides: TGTGCCAGCAGCCCCCCAAGGCGACTAGCGGCGAACACCGGGGAGCTGTTTTTT. Translated, it gives CASSPPRRLAANTGELFF.

This clonotype turned up a few times. This may come from a read error, since a much larger clone is one base off. The chain has TRBV5-1 and TRBJ1-2; D perhaps matches TRBD1 (5 bases). Deletions cut 0 bases from V and 7 bases from J, with 16 bases between. The CDR3 is made up of 15 amino acids. Germline-derived CDR1 and CDR2 are SGHRS and YFSETQ. This CDR3 reads CASSLVVGVDTGYTF. The CDR3 DNA reads TGCGCCAGCAGCTTGGTGGTGGGGGTGGATACTGGCTACACCTTC.

This clonotype was counted between two and nine times. The chain links TRBV5-1 to TRBJ1-2, with no clear D. Germline V gene lookup returns CDR1 SGHRS and CDR2 YFSETQ. Deletions cut 0 bases from V and 6 bases from J, with 9 bases between. CDR3 size: 13 residues. DNA of the CDR3: TGCGCCAGCAGCTTGGGAACAGTGAATGGCTACACCTTC. Its translation is CASSLGTVNGYTF.